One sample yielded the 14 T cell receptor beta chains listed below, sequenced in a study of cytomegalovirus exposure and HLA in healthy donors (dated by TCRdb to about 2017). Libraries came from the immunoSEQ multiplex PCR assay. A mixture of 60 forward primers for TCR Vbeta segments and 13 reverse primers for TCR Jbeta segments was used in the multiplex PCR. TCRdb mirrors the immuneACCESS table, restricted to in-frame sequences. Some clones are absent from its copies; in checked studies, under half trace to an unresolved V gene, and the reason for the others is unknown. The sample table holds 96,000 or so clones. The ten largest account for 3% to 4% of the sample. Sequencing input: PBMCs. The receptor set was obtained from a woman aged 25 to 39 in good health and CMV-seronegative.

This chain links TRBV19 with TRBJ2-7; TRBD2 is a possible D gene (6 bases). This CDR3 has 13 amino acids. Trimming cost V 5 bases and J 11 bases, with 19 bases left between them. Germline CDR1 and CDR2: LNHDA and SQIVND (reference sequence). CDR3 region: CASSPAGIGEEYF. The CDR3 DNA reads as TGTGCCAGTAGTCCCGCGGGAATTGGAGAGGAGTACTTC.

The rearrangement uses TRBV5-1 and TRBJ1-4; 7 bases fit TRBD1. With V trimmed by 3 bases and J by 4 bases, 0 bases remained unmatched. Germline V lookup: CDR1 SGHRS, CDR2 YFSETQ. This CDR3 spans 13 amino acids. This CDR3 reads CASSWDSNEKLFF. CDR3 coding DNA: TGCGCCAGCAGCTGGGACAGTAATGAAAAACTGTTTTTT.

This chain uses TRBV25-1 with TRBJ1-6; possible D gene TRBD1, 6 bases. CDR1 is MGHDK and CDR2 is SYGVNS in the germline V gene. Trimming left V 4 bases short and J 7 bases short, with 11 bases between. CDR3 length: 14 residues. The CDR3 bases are TGTGCCAGCAGTGTCACAGGGAGAAATTCACCCCTCCACTTT. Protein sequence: CASSVTGRNSPLHF.

Here the CDR3 reads CASSEQGWGPQHF. The CDR3 DNA reads TGTGCCAGCAGCGAACAGGGGTGGGGGCCCCAGCATTTT. The rearrangement uses TRBV7-2 and TRBJ1-5; 7 bases agree with TRBD1. CDR1 and CDR2 from the germline V gene are SGHTA and FQGNSA. This CDR3 is built from 13 residues. After removal of 5 bases from V and 9 bases from J, the junction contained 7 bases not matched to a gene.

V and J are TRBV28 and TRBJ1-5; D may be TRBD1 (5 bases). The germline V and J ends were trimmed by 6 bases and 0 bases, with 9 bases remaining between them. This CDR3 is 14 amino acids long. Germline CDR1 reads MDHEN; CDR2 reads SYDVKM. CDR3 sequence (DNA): TGTGCCAGCAGGGTGGGGGGTAGCAATCAGCCCCAGCATTTT. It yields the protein CASRVGGSNQPQHF. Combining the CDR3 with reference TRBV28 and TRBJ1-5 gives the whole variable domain DVKVTQSSRYLVKRTGEKVFLECVQDMDHENMFWYRQDPGLGLRLIYFSYDVKMKEKGDIPEGYSVSREKKERFSLILESASTNQTSMYLCASRVGGSNQPQHFGDGTRLSIL.

Here the CDR3 reads CASAGYGKPNYGYTF. The CDR3 nucleotides read TGTGCCAGCGCTGGGTACGGGAAACCCAACTATGGCTACACCTTC. The chain employs TRBV19 and TRBJ1-2, with unresolved D. This CDR3 is built from 15 residues. Germline V gene data show CDR1 as LNHDA and CDR2 as SQIVND (reference sequence). The ends were cut back, 9 bases at V and 2 bases at J, with 19 bases in the middle. Drawing the rest from reference TRBV19 and TRBJ1-2, the complete variable domain is DGGITQSPKYLFRKEGQNVTLSCEQNLNHDAMYWYRQDPGQGLRLIYYSQIVNDFQKGDIAEGYSVSREKKESFPLTVTSAQKNPTAFYLCASAGYGKPNYGYTFGSGTRLTVV.

Here the CDR3 reads CARRPGSVSGANVLTF. The DNA for the CDR3 is TGTGCCAGAAGACCAGGGTCCGTCTCTGGGGCCAACGTCCTGACTTTC. The chain combines TRBV5-3 with TRBJ2-6; a possible D gene is TRBD1 (5 bases). TRBV5-3 is annotated as an ORF whose role is uncertain. V was pared by 5 bases and J by 0 bases, with 12 bases between. This CDR3 region has 16 residues.

The CDR3 loop reads CASSPTGSNTGELFF. The CDR3 DNA sequence: TGTGCCAGCTCACCGACAGGGTCGAACACCGGGGAGCTGTTTTTT. The gene calls are TRBV18 and TRBJ2-2; TRBD1 aligns across 7 bases. This CDR3 contains 15 residues. Germline CDR1 KGHSH, CDR2 LQKENI. V shed 3 bases, J shed 0 bases, and the junction held 1 base outside the gene matches.

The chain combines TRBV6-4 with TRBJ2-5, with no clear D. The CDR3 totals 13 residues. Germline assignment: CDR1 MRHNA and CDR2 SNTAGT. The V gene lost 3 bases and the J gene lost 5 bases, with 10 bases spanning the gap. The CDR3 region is CASSELYGETQYF. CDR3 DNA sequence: TGTGCCAGCAGTGAATTGTACGGGGAGACCCAGTACTTC.

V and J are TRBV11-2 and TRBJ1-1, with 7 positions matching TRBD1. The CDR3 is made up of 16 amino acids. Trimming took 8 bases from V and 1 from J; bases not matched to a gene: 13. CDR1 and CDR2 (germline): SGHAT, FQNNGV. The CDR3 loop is CASSRVTGPANTEAFF. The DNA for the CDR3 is TGTGCCAGCTCCAGAGTGACAGGGCCAGCGAACACTGAAGCTTTCTTT.

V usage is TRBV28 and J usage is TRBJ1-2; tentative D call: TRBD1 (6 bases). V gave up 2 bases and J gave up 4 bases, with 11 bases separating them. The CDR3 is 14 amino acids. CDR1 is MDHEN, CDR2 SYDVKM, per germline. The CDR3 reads CASSLGRTAYGYTF. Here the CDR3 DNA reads TGTGCCAGCAGTTTAGGCCGGACAGCCTATGGCTACACCTTC.

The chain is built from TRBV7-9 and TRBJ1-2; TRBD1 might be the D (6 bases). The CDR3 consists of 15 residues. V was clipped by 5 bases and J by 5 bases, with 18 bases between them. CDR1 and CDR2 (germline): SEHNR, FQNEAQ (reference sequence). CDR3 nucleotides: TGTGCCAGCAGCCAACAGGGTAGTTATCAATATGGCTACACCTTC. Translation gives CASSQQGSYQYGYTF.

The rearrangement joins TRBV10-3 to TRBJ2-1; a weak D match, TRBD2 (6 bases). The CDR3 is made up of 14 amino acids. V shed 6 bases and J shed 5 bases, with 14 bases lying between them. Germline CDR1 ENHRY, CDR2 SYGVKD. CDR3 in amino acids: CAIRTGLIDNEQFF. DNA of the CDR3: TGTGCCATCAGAACAGGACTAATCGACAATGAGCAGTTCTTC.

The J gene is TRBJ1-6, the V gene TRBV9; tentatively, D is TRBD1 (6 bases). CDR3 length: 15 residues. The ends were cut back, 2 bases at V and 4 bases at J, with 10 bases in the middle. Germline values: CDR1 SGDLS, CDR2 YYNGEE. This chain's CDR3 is CASSVQGRYNSPLHF. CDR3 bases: TGTGCCAGCAGCGTTCAGGGGCGGTATAATTCACCCCTCCACTTT.